This is a list of T cell receptor beta chains from one sample in a study of blood T cell repertoires in COVID-19. Libraries were prepared by immunoSEQ multiplex PCR; TCRdb keeps only in-frame clonotypes and omits some of them. The repertoire holds 300,000 to 350,000 clones, with nearly 90% as singletons. The sample comprised PBMCs or T cells enriched from blood (not recorded which). All receptors come from a woman in her late teens or twenties with acute COVID-19. Each CDR3 is given with its conserved first and last residue. Each record gives: CDR3 DNA, CDR3 protein, V gene, J gene, clone size, D gene, CDR3 length. D genes are given only for firm matches. The size entry is marked missing in some rows and otherwise reads once, few, many or a size class.

DNA: TGTGCCGCGGGGGGGTTGGAGAGGACTGAAGCTTTCTTT
CDR3: CAAGGLERTEAFF
V: TRBV10-3
J: TRBJ1-1
size: once
D: -
length: 13

DNA: TGTGCCAGCAGCCCGGACTGGGGACTAGCGGGAGGGTACGAGCAGTACTTC
CDR3: CASSPDWGLAGGYEQYF
V: TRBV7-9
J: TRBJ2-7
size: -
D: TRBD2
length: 17

DNA: TGTGCCAGCAGTTTACTACCACAGGGGGAAGGTGAAAAACTGTTTTTT
CDR3: CASSLLPQGEGEKLFF
V: TRBV27
J: TRBJ1-4
size: few
D: TRBD1
length: 16

DNA: TGTGCCAGCAGGGGAGACTCCCCTGGGACTGAAGCTTTCTTT
CDR3: CASRGDSPGTEAFF
V: TRBV6-5
J: TRBJ1-1
size: -
D: -
length: 14

DNA: TGTGCCAGCGGGCTCCTCGCGACCAACAATGAGCAGTTCTTC
CDR3: CASGLLATNNEQFF
V: TRBV28
J: TRBJ2-1
size: -
D: -
length: 14

DNA: TGTGCCAGTAGTATCCGAGGGGGAGCACACTACGAGCAGTACTTC
CDR3: CASSIRGGAHYEQYF
V: TRBV19
J: TRBJ2-7
size: -
D: -
length: 15

DNA: TGTGCCAGCACCTCCGGGACAGCGAACACCGGGGAGCTGTTTTTT
CDR3: CASTSGTANTGELFF
V: TRBV6-5
J: TRBJ2-2
size: -
D: TRBD1
length: 15

DNA: TGTGCCAGCAGTGAATATCGACTAGCGGGTACCACAGATACGCAGTATTTT
CDR3: CASSEYRLAGTTDTQYF
V: TRBV2
J: TRBJ2-3
size: -
D: TRBD2
length: 17

DNA: TGTGCCAGCAGCTCGGGACAGGCGTTAGACGGCTACACCTTC
CDR3: CASSSGQALDGYTF
V: TRBV7-3
J: TRBJ1-2
size: once
D: TRBD1
length: 14

DNA: TGTGCCAGCAGCTTTTCGGGAGCAGGCGAGCAGTTCTTC
CDR3: CASSFSGAGEQFF
V: TRBV7-3
J: TRBJ2-1
size: -
D: -
length: 13

DNA: TGTGCCAGCAGTTTAGGAGGGACCTACGAGCAGTACTTC
CDR3: CASSLGGTYEQYF
V: TRBV28
J: TRBJ2-7
size: once
D: -
length: 13

DNA: TGTGCCAGCAGCTTGGCCGTCGGGACAGGGGGCTTTGCTAATGAAAAACTGTTTTTT
CDR3: CASSLAVGTGGFANEKLFF
V: TRBV5-8
J: TRBJ1-4
size: -
D: TRBD1
length: 19

DNA: TGTGCCAGCAGACCATCGACAGATGAAAAACTGTTTTTT
CDR3: CASRPSTDEKLFF
V: TRBV9
J: TRBJ1-4
size: -
D: -
length: 13

DNA: TGTGCCAGCAGCTTAGAGGCATATCAGGATGGCTACACCTTC
CDR3: CASSLEAYQDGYTF
V: TRBV7-2
J: TRBJ1-2
size: -
D: -
length: 14

DNA: TGTGCCACCAGTGATTCTCGGGAGAACACTGAAGCTTTCTTT
CDR3: CATSDSRENTEAFF
V: TRBV24-1
J: TRBJ1-1
size: few
D: -
length: 14

DNA: TGTGCCAGCTCGAGGGACAGGGAAAATGAGCAGTTCTTC
CDR3: CASSRDRENEQFF
V: TRBV18
J: TRBJ2-1
size: -
D: TRBD1
length: 13

DNA: TGTGCCAGCAGTCTTCGGCGGGAGCGTAGGGGCGAGCAGTACTTC
CDR3: CASSLRRERRGEQYF
V: TRBV13
J: TRBJ2-7
size: -
D: TRBD2
length: 15

DNA: TGTGCCAGCAGTTACTCCTCAGGGTCTAGCACAGATACGCAGTATTTT
CDR3: CASSYSSGSSTDTQYF
V: TRBV6-5
J: TRBJ2-3
size: -
D: -
length: 16

DNA: TGTGCCAGCAGATCGGGACAGACAAACACCGGGGAGCTGTTTTTT
CDR3: CASRSGQTNTGELFF
V: TRBV28
J: TRBJ2-2
size: -
D: TRBD1
length: 15

DNA: TGTGCCACCAGCAGACTCCGGGACAGGGGAGCCACTGAAGCTTTCTTT
CDR3: CATSRLRDRGATEAFF
V: TRBV15
J: TRBJ1-1
size: -
D: TRBD1
length: 16

DNA: TGTGCCAGCAGTCCTGGGACTGTATTGAACACTGAAGCTTTCTTT
CDR3: CASSPGTVLNTEAFF
V: TRBV28
J: TRBJ1-1
size: -
D: -
length: 15

DNA: TGTGCCAGCAGCTTTCGACAGGGCACGGGGTCACCCCTCCACTTT
CDR3: CASSFRQGTGSPLHF
V: TRBV7-2
J: TRBJ1-6
size: -
D: TRBD1
length: 15

DNA: TGTGCCAGCAGTTTAACAGGCCTGGGGGGGCCTGGAAACACCATATATTTT
CDR3: CASSLTGLGGPGNTIYF
V: TRBV28
J: TRBJ1-3
size: -
D: -
length: 17

DNA: TGTGCCAGCAGTGACGGACAAACGAATGAAAAACTGTTTTTT
CDR3: CASSDGQTNEKLFF
V: TRBV6-1
J: TRBJ1-4
size: few
D: -
length: 14

DNA: TGTGCCAGTTTCCAAAGGGGTAGCAATCAGCCCCAGCATTTT
CDR3: CASFQRGSNQPQHF
V: TRBV28
J: TRBJ1-5
size: -
D: -
length: 14

DNA: TGTGCCAGCAGCTTGGGTCGGTTTATTTTCACAGATACGCAGTATTTT
CDR3: CASSLGRFIFTDTQYF
V: TRBV5-8
J: TRBJ2-3
size: -
D: -
length: 16

DNA: TGCAGTGCTAGCGCTCCAAGAGATTTCTTT
CDR3: CSASAPRDFF
V: TRBV20-1
J: TRBJ1-1
size: -
D: -
length: 10

DNA: TGCAGCGTGTGGGGCCAGGGGGCACCCACTGAAGCTTTCTTT
CDR3: CSVWGQGAPTEAFF
V: TRBV29-1
J: TRBJ1-1
size: -
D: TRBD1
length: 14

DNA: TGTGCCAGCAGTTACTCGGGGCATATAGACAATGAGCAGTTCTTC
CDR3: CASSYSGHIDNEQFF
V: TRBV6-5
J: TRBJ2-1
size: once
D: -
length: 15

DNA: TGTGCCAGTAGGCAGGGGGTGCGGATCCAAGAGACCCAGTACTTC
CDR3: CASRQGVRIQETQYF
V: TRBV19
J: TRBJ2-5
size: -
D: TRBD1
length: 15

DNA: TGTGCCAGTAGTATAGTCCCGGATTCCCACGGGGGAGCTTTCTTT
CDR3: CASSIVPDSHGGAFF
V: TRBV19
J: TRBJ1-1
size: -
D: -
length: 15

DNA: TGTGCCAGCAGCCCCCTAGAGGGTTATACGCAGTATTTT
CDR3: CASSPLEGYTQYF
V: TRBV3-1/TRBV3-2
J: TRBJ2-3
size: -
D: -
length: 13

DNA: TGTGCCAGCAGTTACCGGGTCCTAGCCTCACCCCTCCACTTT
CDR3: CASSYRVLASPLHF
V: TRBV6-5
J: TRBJ1-6
size: -
D: -
length: 14

DNA: TGTGCCAGCAGCTTGGGACTGAGAGAGCAGTACTTC
CDR3: CASSLGLREQYF
V: TRBV5-6
J: TRBJ2-7
size: once
D: -
length: 12

DNA: TGTGCCAGCAGTGAATATAGGAGCTCCTATAATTCACCCCTCCACTTT
CDR3: CASSEYRSSYNSPLHF
V: TRBV25-1
J: TRBJ1-6
size: -
D: -
length: 16

DNA: TGTGCCAGCAGCTTAACATCTAACTATGGCTACACCTTC
CDR3: CASSLTSNYGYTF
V: TRBV7-9
J: TRBJ1-2
size: -
D: -
length: 13

DNA: TGTGCCAGCAGTTTCTTGGGAACAGGGAACACTGAAGCTTTCTTT
CDR3: CASSFLGTGNTEAFF
V: TRBV27
J: TRBJ1-1
size: -
D: -
length: 15

DNA: TGTGCCACCAGGGGTGACAGCTACAATGAGCAGTTCTTC
CDR3: CATRGDSYNEQFF
V: TRBV24-1
J: TRBJ2-1
size: -
D: -
length: 13

DNA: TGCAGTGCTTCGACACCCTATGGCTACACCTTC
CDR3: CSASTPYGYTF
V: TRBV20-1
J: TRBJ1-2
size: -
D: -
length: 11

DNA: TGTGCCAGCAGTCAGACAGACTCTGGAAACACCATATATTTT
CDR3: CASSQTDSGNTIYF
V: TRBV28
J: TRBJ1-3
size: -
D: -
length: 14

DNA: TGTGCCAGCAGTTTATACAGCGGGAGTGGACAAGAGACCCAGTACTTC
CDR3: CASSLYSGSGQETQYF
V: TRBV28
J: TRBJ2-5
size: -
D: TRBD2
length: 16

DNA: TGTGCCAGCAGCTCGCGACAGGTCCGGGCGAACGGCTACACCTTC
CDR3: CASSSRQVRANGYTF
V: TRBV9
J: TRBJ1-2
size: -
D: -
length: 15

DNA: TGTGCCAGCAGCCTAGGGACTAGCGGGATCTCCTACGAGCAGTACTTC
CDR3: CASSLGTSGISYEQYF
V: TRBV7-6
J: TRBJ2-7
size: -
D: TRBD2
length: 16

DNA: TGTGCCAGCAGTCTCCCTATGAGGAAAATTTATTTT
CDR3: CASSLPMRKIYF
V: TRBV28
J: TRBJ1-3
size: -
D: -
length: 12

DNA: TGTGCCAGCAGCTACGACAGGGGAGCCACTATGGGCTACACCTTC
CDR3: CASSYDRGATMGYTF
V: TRBV7-3
J: TRBJ1-2
size: -
D: TRBD1
length: 15

DNA: TGTGCCAGCAGCTTACTGGCAGGTTATGGCTACACCTTC
CDR3: CASSLLAGYGYTF
V: TRBV11-3
J: TRBJ1-2
size: -
D: -
length: 13

DNA: TGTGCCAGCAGCCCCACTAGTAGTACAGATACGCAGTATTTT
CDR3: CASSPTSSTDTQYF
V: TRBV7-3
J: TRBJ2-3
size: -
D: -
length: 14

DNA: TGTGCCAGCAGCTTAGGGTGGACCGGGGTCACTAATGAAAAACTGTTTTTT
CDR3: CASSLGWTGVTNEKLFF
V: TRBV7-9
J: TRBJ1-4
size: -
D: -
length: 17

DNA: TGTGCCAGCGACGCCGGGACACCGCACACTGAAGCTTTCTTT
CDR3: CASDAGTPHTEAFF
V: TRBV7-9
J: TRBJ1-1
size: -
D: -
length: 14

DNA: TGCAGCGTCATAACCTACGTAGGCAGGGGGCCTGGCTACACCTTC
CDR3: CSVITYVGRGPGYTF
V: TRBV29-1
J: TRBJ1-2
size: -
D: TRBD1
length: 15

DNA: TGTGCCAGCAGTGAAAGAGACAGGGGGCAGACTTTCTTT
CDR3: CASSERDRGQTFF
V: TRBV6-1
J: TRBJ1-1
size: -
D: TRBD1
length: 13

DNA: TGTGCCAGCAGCCCAGGGACTAGCGGGAGTACAGATACGCAGTATTTT
CDR3: CASSPGTSGSTDTQYF
V: TRBV13
J: TRBJ2-3
size: -
D: TRBD2
length: 16

DNA: TGTGCCAGCAGTTTCGTCGGGGGGTCTGGCGGGAGGGCTGGCACAGATACGCAGTATTTT
CDR3: CASSFVGGSGGRAGTDTQYF
V: TRBV28
J: TRBJ2-3
size: -
D: TRBD2
length: 20

DNA: TGTGCCAGCAGCGTAGGGGCTAGCGAGTACAATGAGCAGTTCTTC
CDR3: CASSVGASEYNEQFF
V: TRBV9
J: TRBJ2-1
size: -
D: -
length: 15

DNA: TGTGCTAGTGGTGGAACAGGGTTACGAAGAGATTCACCCCTCCACTTT
CDR3: CASGGTGLRRDSPLHF
V: TRBV12-5
J: TRBJ1-6
size: -
D: -
length: 16

DNA: TGTGCCACGGGGACAATTACTGGGGATACGCAGTATTTT
CDR3: CATGTITGDTQYF
V: TRBV24-1
J: TRBJ2-3
size: -
D: -
length: 13

DNA: TGTGCCAGCAGCCCTGGCCGCCTAGCGGGAGTAGGTGAGACCCAGTACTTC
CDR3: CASSPGRLAGVGETQYF
V: TRBV5-6
J: TRBJ2-5
size: -
D: TRBD2
length: 17

DNA: TGCGCCAGCAGCCACGACAGGAATGCACCCCTCCACTTT
CDR3: CASSHDRNAPLHF
V: TRBV5-1
J: TRBJ1-6
size: -
D: -
length: 13

DNA: TGCAGCGTTGCGGAAGGCAGGCTGTATGGCTACACCTTC
CDR3: CSVAEGRLYGYTF
V: TRBV29-1
J: TRBJ1-2
size: -
D: -
length: 13